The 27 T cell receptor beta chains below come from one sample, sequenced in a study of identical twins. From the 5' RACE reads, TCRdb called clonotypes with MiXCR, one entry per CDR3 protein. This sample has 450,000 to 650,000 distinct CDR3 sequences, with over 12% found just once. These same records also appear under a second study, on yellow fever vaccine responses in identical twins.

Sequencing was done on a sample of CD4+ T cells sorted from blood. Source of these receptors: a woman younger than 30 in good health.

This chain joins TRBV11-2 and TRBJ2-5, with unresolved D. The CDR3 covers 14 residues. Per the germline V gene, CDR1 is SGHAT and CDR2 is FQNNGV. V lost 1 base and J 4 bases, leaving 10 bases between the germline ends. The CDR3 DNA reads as TGTGCCAGCAGCTTAGGTCACGGCCGAGAGACCCAGTACTTC. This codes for CASSLGHGRETQYF.

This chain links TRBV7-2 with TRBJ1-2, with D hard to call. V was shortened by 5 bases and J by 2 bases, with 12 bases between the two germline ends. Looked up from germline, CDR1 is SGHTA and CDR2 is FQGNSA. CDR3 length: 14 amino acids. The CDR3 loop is CASSNSVGNYGYTF. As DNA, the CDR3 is TGTGCCAGCAGCAACTCCGTGGGGAACTATGGCTACACCTTC.

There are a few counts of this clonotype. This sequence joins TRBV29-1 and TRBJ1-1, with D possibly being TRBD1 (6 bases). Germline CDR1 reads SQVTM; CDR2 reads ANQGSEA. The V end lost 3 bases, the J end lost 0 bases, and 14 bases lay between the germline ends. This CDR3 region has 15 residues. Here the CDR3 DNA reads TGCAGCGTTGAGCCCCAGAGGGGGATGAACACTGAAGCTTTCTTT. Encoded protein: CSVEPQRGMNTEAFF.

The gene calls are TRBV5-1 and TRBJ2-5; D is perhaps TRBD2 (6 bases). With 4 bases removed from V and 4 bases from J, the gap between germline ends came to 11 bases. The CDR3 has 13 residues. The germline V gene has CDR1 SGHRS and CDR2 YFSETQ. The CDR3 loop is CASSSTEGETQYF. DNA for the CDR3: TGCGCCAGCAGCAGTACGGAGGGAGAGACCCAGTACTTC.

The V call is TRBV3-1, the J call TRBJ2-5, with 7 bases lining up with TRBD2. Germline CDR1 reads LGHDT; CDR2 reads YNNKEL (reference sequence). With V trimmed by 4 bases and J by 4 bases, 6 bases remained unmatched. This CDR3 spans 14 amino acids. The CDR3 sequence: CASSRLREGETQYF. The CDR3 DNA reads TGTGCCAGCAGCCGCCTCAGGGAGGGAGAGACCCAGTACTTC.

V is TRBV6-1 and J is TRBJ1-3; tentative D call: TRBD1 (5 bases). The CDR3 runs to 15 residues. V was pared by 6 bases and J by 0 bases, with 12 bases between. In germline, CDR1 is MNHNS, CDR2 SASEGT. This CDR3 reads CASSLGPHSGNTIYF. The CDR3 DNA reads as TGTGCCAGCAGCCTGGGACCGCACTCTGGAAACACCATATATTTT.

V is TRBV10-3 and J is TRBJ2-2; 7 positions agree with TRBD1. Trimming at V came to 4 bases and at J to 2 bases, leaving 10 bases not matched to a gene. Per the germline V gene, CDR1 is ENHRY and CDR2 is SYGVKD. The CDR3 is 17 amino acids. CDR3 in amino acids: CAISGGEGGLNTGELFF. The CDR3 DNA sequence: TGTGCCATCAGTGGAGGGGAAGGGGGCCTCAACACCGGGGAGCTGTTTTTT.

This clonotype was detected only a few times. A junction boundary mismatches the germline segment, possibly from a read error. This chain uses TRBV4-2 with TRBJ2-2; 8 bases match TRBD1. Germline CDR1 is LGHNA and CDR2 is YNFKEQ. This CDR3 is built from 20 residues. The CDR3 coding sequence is TGTGCCAGCAGCCAAGAATGGCGACAGGGGAATGTGGCGAACACCGGGGGGCTGTTTTTT. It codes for CASSQEWRQGNVANTGGLFF.

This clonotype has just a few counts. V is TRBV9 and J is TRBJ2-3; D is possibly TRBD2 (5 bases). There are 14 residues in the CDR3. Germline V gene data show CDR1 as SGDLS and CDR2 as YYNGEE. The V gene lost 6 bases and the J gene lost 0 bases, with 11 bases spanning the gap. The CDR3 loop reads CASNGGTSTDTQYF. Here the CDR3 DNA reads TGTGCCAGCAACGGAGGAACTAGCACAGATACGCAGTATTTT.

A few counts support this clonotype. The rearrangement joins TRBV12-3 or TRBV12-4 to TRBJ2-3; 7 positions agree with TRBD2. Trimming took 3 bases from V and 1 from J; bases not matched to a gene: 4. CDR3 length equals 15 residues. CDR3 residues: CASSFGGGRTDTQYF. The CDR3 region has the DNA TGTGCCAGCAGTTTCGGCGGGGGACGCACAGATACGCAGTATTTT.

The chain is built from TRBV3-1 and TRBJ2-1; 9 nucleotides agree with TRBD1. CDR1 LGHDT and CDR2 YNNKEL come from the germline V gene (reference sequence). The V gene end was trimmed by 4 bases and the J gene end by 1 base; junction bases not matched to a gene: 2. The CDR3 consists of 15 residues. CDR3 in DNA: TGTGCCAGCAGCCGAGGACAGGGGTCCTACAATGAGCAGTTCTTC. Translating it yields CASSRGQGSYNEQFF.

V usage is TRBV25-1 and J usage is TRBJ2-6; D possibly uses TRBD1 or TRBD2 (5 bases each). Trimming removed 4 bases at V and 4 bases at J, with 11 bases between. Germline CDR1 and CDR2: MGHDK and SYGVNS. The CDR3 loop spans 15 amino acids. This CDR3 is CASSVGGLGANVLTF. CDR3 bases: TGTGCCAGCAGTGTTGGGGGTCTGGGGGCCAACGTCCTGACTTTC.

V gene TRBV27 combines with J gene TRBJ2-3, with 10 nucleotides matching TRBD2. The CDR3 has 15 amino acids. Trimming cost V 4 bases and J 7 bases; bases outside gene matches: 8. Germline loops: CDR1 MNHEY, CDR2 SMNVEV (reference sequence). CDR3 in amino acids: CASSSPPTSGHTQYF. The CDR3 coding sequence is TGTGCCAGCAGTTCACCCCCGACTAGCGGGCATACGCAGTATTTT.

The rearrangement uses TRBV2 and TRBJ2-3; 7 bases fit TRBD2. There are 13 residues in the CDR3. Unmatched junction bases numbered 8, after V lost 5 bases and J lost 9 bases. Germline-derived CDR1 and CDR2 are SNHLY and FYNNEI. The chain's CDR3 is CASSPGTTTTQYF. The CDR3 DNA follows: TGTGCCAGCAGTCCTGGGACTACCACAACGCAGTATTTT. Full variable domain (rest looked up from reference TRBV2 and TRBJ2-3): EPEVTQTPSHQVTQMGQEVILRCVPISNHLYFYWYRQILGQKVEFLVSFYNNEISEKSEIFDDQFSVERPDGSNFTLKIRSTKLEDSAMYFCASSPGTTTTQYFGPGTRLTVL.

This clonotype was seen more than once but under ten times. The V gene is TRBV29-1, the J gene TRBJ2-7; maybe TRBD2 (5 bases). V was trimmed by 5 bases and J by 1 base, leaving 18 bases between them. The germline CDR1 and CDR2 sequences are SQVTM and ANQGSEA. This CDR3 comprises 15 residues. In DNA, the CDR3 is TGCAGCGTTATAAAGAGGGTAGGCAGTTCCTACGAGCAGTACTTC. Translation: CSVIKRVGSSYEQYF.

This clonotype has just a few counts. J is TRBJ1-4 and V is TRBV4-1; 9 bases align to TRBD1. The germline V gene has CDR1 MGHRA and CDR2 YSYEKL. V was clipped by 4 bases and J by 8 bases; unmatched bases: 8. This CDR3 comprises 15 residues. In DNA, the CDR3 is TGCGCCAGCAGCCTACCGGACAGGGGAGGCGAAAAACTGTTTTTT. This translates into CASSLPDRGGEKLFF.

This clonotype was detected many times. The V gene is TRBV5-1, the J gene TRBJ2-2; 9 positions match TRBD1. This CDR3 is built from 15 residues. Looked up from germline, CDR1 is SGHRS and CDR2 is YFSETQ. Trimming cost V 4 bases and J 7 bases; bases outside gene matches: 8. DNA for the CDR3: TGCGCCAGCAGCCTCGACAGGGGGAATAACGGGGAGCTGTTTTTT. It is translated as CASSLDRGNNGELFF. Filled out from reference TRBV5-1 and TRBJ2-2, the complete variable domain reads KAGVTQTPRYLIKTRGQQVTLSCSPISGHRSVSWYQQTPGQGLQFLFEYFSETQRNKGNFPGRFSGRQFSNSRSEMNVSTLELGDSALYLCASSLDRGNNGELFFGEGSRLTVL.

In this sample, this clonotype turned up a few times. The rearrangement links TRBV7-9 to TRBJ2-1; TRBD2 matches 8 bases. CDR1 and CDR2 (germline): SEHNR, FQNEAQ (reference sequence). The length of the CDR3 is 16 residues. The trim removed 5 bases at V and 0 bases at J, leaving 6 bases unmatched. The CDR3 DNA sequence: TGTGCCAGCAGCCCCGGGAGGGGGGGCTCCTACAATGAGCAGTTCTTC. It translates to CASSPGRGGSYNEQFF. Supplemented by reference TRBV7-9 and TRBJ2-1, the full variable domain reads DTGVSQNPRHKITKRGQNVTFRCDPISEHNRLYWYRQTLGQGPEFLTYFQNEAQLEKSRLLSDRFSAERPKGSFSTLEIQRTEQGDSAMYLCASSPGRGGSYNEQFFGPGTRLTVL.

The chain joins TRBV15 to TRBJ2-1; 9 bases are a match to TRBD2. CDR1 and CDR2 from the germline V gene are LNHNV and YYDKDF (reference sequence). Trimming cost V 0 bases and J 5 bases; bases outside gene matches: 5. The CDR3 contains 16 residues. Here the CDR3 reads CATSRDVAGGNNEQFF. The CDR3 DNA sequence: TGTGCCACCAGCAGAGATGTGGCGGGGGGGAACAATGAGCAGTTCTTC.

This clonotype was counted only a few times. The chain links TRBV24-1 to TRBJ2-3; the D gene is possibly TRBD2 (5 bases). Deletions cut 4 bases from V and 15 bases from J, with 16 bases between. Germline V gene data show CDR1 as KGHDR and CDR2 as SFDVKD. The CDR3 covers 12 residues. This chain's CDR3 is CATSESGILVYF. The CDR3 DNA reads TGTGCCACCAGTGAATCCGGGATCCTCGTCTATTTT.

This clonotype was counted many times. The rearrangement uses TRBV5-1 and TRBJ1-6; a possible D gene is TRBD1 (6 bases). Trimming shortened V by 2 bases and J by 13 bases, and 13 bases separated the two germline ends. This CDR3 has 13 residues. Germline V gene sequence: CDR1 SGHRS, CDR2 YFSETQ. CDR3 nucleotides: TGCGCCAGCAGCTTTGCGTCAGGGGATCCCCTCCACTTT. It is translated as CASSFASGDPLHF. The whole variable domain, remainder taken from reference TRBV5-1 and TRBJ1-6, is KAGVTQTPRYLIKTRGQQVTLSCSPISGHRSVSWYQQTPGQGLQFLFEYFSETQRNKGNFPGRFSGRQFSNSRSEMNVSTLELGDSALYLCASSFASGDPLHFGNGTRLTVT.

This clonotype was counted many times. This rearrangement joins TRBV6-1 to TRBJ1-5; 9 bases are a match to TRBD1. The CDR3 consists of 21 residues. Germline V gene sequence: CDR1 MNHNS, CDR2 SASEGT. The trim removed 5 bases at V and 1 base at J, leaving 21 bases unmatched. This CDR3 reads CASSQIYDAWTGVMSNQPQHF. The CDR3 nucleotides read TGTGCCAGCAGTCAAATATATGACGCCTGGACAGGGGTAATGAGCAATCAGCCCCAGCATTTT.

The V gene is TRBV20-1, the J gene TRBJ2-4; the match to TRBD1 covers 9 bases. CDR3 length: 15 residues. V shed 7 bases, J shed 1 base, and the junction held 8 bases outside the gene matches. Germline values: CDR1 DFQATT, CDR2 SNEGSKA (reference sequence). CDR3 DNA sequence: TGCAGTGTTGTCGGGACAGGGCAGGCCAAAAACATTCAGTACTTC. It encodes CSVVGTGQAKNIQYF.

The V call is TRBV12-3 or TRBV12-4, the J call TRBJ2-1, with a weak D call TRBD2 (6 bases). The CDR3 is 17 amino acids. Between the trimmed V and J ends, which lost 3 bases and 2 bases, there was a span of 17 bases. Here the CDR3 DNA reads TGTGCCAGCAGTTTCAGTTTTCGCGCGGGGCCCTACAATGAGCAGTTCTTC. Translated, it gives CASSFSFRAGPYNEQFF.

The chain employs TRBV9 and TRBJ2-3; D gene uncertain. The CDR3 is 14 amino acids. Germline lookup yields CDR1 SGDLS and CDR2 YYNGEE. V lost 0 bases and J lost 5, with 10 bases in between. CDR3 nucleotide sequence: TGTGCCAGCAGCGTAGTCCCTGGTGGAGATACGCAGTATTTT. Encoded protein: CASSVVPGGDTQYF.

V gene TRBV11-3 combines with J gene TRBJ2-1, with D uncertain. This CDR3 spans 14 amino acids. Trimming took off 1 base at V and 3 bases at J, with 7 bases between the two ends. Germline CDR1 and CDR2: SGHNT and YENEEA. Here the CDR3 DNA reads TGTGCCAGCAGCTTAGTCGATTTCTACAATGAGCAGTTCTTC. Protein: CASSLVDFYNEQFF.

CDR3 coding DNA: TGTGCCAGCAGTTTAGGGACAGGGGATGTGGAGACCCAGTACTTC. Translation: CASSLGTGDVETQYF. The chain couples TRBV6-2 or TRBV6-3 to TRBJ2-5; 10 bases map to TRBD1. The CDR3 contains 15 residues. The germline CDR1 and CDR2 sequences are MNHEY and SVGEGT. V was clipped by 4 bases and J by 5 bases; unmatched bases: 7.